This TCR beta chain was recovered during a study of siplizumab effects on memory and regulatory T cells. Per sample, 85,000 to 100,000 TCR templates underwent assay. Sequenced by immunoSEQ multiplex PCR; TCRdb stores in-frame clones only, minus some. The sample includes nearly 95,000 clones, approximately 95% of them seen just once. Germline V gives CDR1 SEHNR, CDR2 FQNEAQ (reference sequence). The CDR3 extends over 14 amino acids. Deletions cut 4 bases from V and 6 bases from J, with 15 bases between. Sequencing used non-Treg CD4+ T cells sorted from blood. This TCR was recovered from a human donor in good health. V usage is TRBV7-9 and J usage is TRBJ1-1; the D gene is possibly TRBD1 (6 bases). CDR3 loop: CASSSPGGPAEAFF. The CDR3 region has the DNA TGTGCCAGCAGCTCTCCTGGGGGGCCCGCTGAAGCTTTCTTT.